The clone carrying this TCR beta chain was seen more than once but under ten times. This record belongs to a study of T cells of healthy individuals. Germline CDR1 and CDR2: MNHNS and SASEGT. V lost 4 bases and J lost 5, with 8 bases in between. This CDR3 has 12 residues. TCRdb redid the calling of the 5' RACE reads with MiXCR, one entry per CDR3 protein. The sample lists 40,000 to 60,000 distinct CDR3 sequences; approximately 15% were seen once. This receptor was obtained from a human donor in good health. The chain couples TRBV6-1 to TRBJ1-1; no clear D gene. CDR3 DNA: TGTGCCAGCAGTGCATCGGGGACTGAAGCTTTCTTT. This translates into CASSASGTEAFF.